Listed here are 21 T cell receptor beta chains from one sample, sequenced in a study of CD8+ T cells in alopecia areata. It was cDNA, reverse transcribed from extracted RNA, that served as the sequencing template. Profiling relied on immunoSEQ multiplex PCR, and the TCRdb table lists in-frame clones only, not all of them. The table includes 89,000 or so clones, roughly half detected once. Specimen: NKG2D-high CD8+ T cells sorted from blood. These receptor sequences come from a human donor with alopecia areata.

The V and J genes are TRBV6-5 and TRBJ1-2; 7 positions match TRBD1. Germline V lookup: CDR1 MNHEY, CDR2 SVGAGI. This CDR3 has 11 residues. J lost 7 bases, V lost 6 bases, and 2 bases had no gene match. The DNA of the CDR3 is TGTGCCAGCAGCACAGGGGTTGGCTACACCTTC. Translation: CASSTGVGYTF.

This clone was seen a handful of times. The rearrangement uses TRBV29-1 and TRBJ1-2, with D maybe TRBD1 (6 bases). This CDR3 is 13 amino acids long. The germline V gene has CDR1 SQVTM and CDR2 ANQGSEA. Trimming cost V 6 bases and J 3 bases, with 14 bases left between them. The CDR3, as DNA: TGCAGCGTGCGGGACACTCAGGACTATGGCTACACCTTC. Amino acids: CSVRDTQDYGYTF.

There are a few counts of this clone. This chain uses TRBV7-9 with TRBJ2-7; 7 nucleotides match TRBD1. The V gene end was trimmed by 5 bases and the J gene end by 2 bases; junction bases not matched to a gene: 9. Looked up from germline, CDR1 is SEHNR and CDR2 is FQNEAQ (reference sequence). This CDR3 has 15 residues. This CDR3 reads CASSDIRQGTYEQYF. The CDR3 nucleotides read TGTGCCAGCAGCGACATACGACAGGGTACCTACGAGCAGTACTTC. The variable domain in full, completed from reference TRBV7-9 and TRBJ2-7, reads DTGVSQNPRHKITKRGQNVTFRCDPISEHNRLYWYRQTLGQGPEFLTYFQNEAQLEKSRLLSDRFSAERPKGSFSTLEIQRTEQGDSAMYLCASSDIRQGTYEQYFGPGTRLTVT.

The chain carries TRBV11-2 and TRBJ2-5; the match to TRBD2 covers 10 bases. CDR3 length equals 15 residues. V lost 5 bases to trimming and J lost 5 bases; unmatched junction nucleotides: 8. The V gene's germline CDR1 is SGHAT and CDR2 FQNNGV. In nucleotides, the CDR3 is TGTGCCAGCAGCATTATACTAGCGGGATTGGAGACCCAGTACTTC. Protein sequence: CASSIILAGLETQYF. Drawing the rest from reference TRBV11-2 and TRBJ2-5, the complete variable domain is EAGVAQSPRYKIIEKRQSVAFWCNPISGHATLYWYQQILGQGPKLLIQFQNNGVVDDSQLPKDRFSAERLKGVDSTLKIQPAKLEDSAVYLCASSIILAGLETQYFGPGTRLLVL.

The chain recombines TRBV30 with TRBJ2-7; 8 bases agree with TRBD1. V shed 6 bases, J shed 4 bases, and the junction held 20 bases outside the gene matches. CDR3 length: 17 amino acids. CDR1 and CDR2 (germline): GTSNPN, SVGIG (reference sequence). The CDR3 sequence: CACTEGAMDRVWYEQYF. As DNA, the CDR3 is TGTGCCTGTACTGAGGGAGCCATGGACAGGGTGTGGTACGAGCAGTACTTC. Complete variable domain (other parts from reference TRBV30 and TRBJ2-7): SQTIHQWPATLVQPVGSPLSLECTVEGTSNPNLYWYRQAAGRGLQLLFYSVGIGQISSEVPQNLSASRPQDRQFILSSKKLLLSDSGFYLCACTEGAMDRVWYEQYFGPGTRLTVT.

V usage is TRBV29-1 and J usage is TRBJ2-1; D gene uncertain. CDR1 SQVTM and CDR2 ANQGSEA come from the germline V gene. V was cut by 4 bases and J by 0 bases, with 7 bases left in between. The CDR3 runs to 13 residues. CDR3 nucleotide sequence: TGCAGCGTTGGACCCCCCTCCTACAATGAGCAGTTCTTC. This encodes CSVGPPSYNEQFF.

The chain joins TRBV2 to TRBJ1-2; D is possibly TRBD1 (5 bases). Looked up from germline, CDR1 is SNHLY and CDR2 is FYNNEI. CDR3 length: 12 residues. Trimming pared 6 bases from V and 5 bases from J, leaving 10 bases between. The CDR3 DNA is TGTGCCAGCAGGAGGGACGCATATGGCTACACCTTC. Its protein product is CASRRDAYGYTF.

The chain carries TRBV5-1 and TRBJ2-1; 11 bases match TRBD2. The CDR3 totals 14 residues. Looked up from germline, CDR1 is SGHRS and CDR2 is YFSETQ. The J segment lost 7 bases and the V segment lost 0 bases, leaving 0 bases of the junction unmatched. As DNA, the CDR3 is TGCGCCAGCAGCTTGGTAGCGGGAGGGAATGAGCAGTTCTTC. Protein sequence: CASSLVAGGNEQFF.

The chain has TRBV9 and TRBJ1-2; 7 bases align to TRBD1. Trimming cost V 3 bases and J 5 bases; bases outside gene matches: 10. The CDR3 totals 15 residues. Germline V lookup: CDR1 SGDLS, CDR2 YYNGEE. DNA for the CDR3: TGTGCCAGCAGCGAACACCGGGACAGCTGGTATGGCTACACCTTC. Amino acid sequence: CASSEHRDSWYGYTF.

The J gene is TRBJ2-5, the V gene TRBV23-1; no definite D call. TRBV23-1 is an open reading frame whose function is uncertain. V was clipped by 9 bases and J by 2 bases, with 10 bases between them. The CDR3 sequence is 12 residues long. In DNA form, the CDR3 reads TGCGCCAGGGAGAGGCGTCAAGAGACCCAGTACTTC. Translated: CARERRQETQYF.

This chain links TRBV29-1 with TRBJ1-5, with a tentative D call TRBD1 (5 bases). Trimming stripped 4 bases from V and 9 bases from J, with 13 bases between. Germline assignment: CDR1 SQVTM and CDR2 ANQGSEA. The CDR3 is 12 amino acids. CDR3 sequence reads: CSVGGSGAPQHF. Written as DNA, the CDR3 is TGCAGCGTTGGGGGGTCCGGGGCGCCCCAGCATTTT.

The V and J genes are TRBV14 and TRBJ1-1; D unresolved. The CDR3 spans 12 residues. The V gene lost 0 bases and the J gene lost 5 bases, with 4 bases spanning the gap. CDR1 SGHDN and CDR2 FVKESK come from the germline V gene. The DNA of the CDR3 is TGTGCCAGCAGCCAAGAGGGGACTGAAGCTTTCTTT. It is translated as CASSQEGTEAFF.

A few counts support this clone. This chain uses TRBV29-1 with TRBJ2-1, with D hard to call. The V end lost 4 bases, the J end lost 5 bases, and 6 bases lay between the germline ends. The CDR3 extends over 11 amino acids. The germline V gene has CDR1 SQVTM and CDR2 ANQGSEA. CDR3: CSVGFNNEQFF. The CDR3 DNA follows: TGCAGCGTTGGCTTCAACAATGAGCAGTTCTTC.

The genes are TRBV4-3 and TRBJ1-1, with D unresolved. Germline assignment: CDR1 LGHNA and CDR2 YSLEER. The CDR3 consists of 11 residues. Trimming took off 5 bases at V and 7 bases at J, with 8 bases between the two ends. CDR3 coding DNA: TGCGCCAGCAGCAACACCGGTGAAGCTTTCTTT. Residues: CASSNTGEAFF.

J is TRBJ2-7 and V is TRBV29-1, with D perhaps TRBD2 (6 bases). Germline V lookup: CDR1 SQVTM, CDR2 ANQGSEA. The CDR3 loop spans 12 amino acids. V was clipped by 8 bases and J by 0 bases, with 11 bases between them. DNA of the CDR3: TGCAGCATGATGACTAGCTCCTACGAGCAGTACTTC. Translated: CSMMTSSYEQYF.

This CDR3 is CASSRAGTEAFF. In nucleotides, the CDR3 is TGTGCCAGCTCCCGGGCCGGCACTGAAGCTTTCTTT. The rearrangement uses TRBV2 and TRBJ1-1; no clear D gene. The CDR3 sequence is 12 residues long. Trimming removed 8 bases from V and 4 bases from J, with 11 bases in between. Germline values: CDR1 SNHLY, CDR2 FYNNEI.

This clone was seen only once. The rearrangement joins TRBV7-3 to TRBJ2-2; D is possibly TRBD1 or TRBD2 (5 bases each). Germline V gene lookup returns CDR1 SGHTA and CDR2 FQGTGA. V was cut by 2 bases and J by 6 bases, with 10 bases left in between. CDR3 length: 14 amino acids. The CDR3 sequence: CASSLEGHAGELFF. In nucleotides, the CDR3 is TGTGCCAGCAGCTTAGAGGGGCACGCCGGGGAGCTGTTTTTT.

The genes are TRBV11-3 and TRBJ1-1, with a possible D match to TRBD1 (6 bases). The CDR3 consists of 16 residues. V dropped 2 bases and J dropped 6 bases, with 19 bases sitting between them. Germline CDR1 SGHNT, CDR2 YENEEA. CDR3: CASSLIGDTADAEAFF. The CDR3, as DNA: TGTGCCAGCAGCTTAATCGGGGACACTGCGGACGCTGAAGCTTTCTTT.

In this sample, this clone turned up a few times. This chain joins TRBV27 and TRBJ2-2; D is tentatively TRBD1 or TRBD2 (5 bases each). The V end was cut by 8 bases, the J end by 1 base, with 11 bases between. The CDR3 sequence is 14 residues long. CDR1 MNHEY and CDR2 SMNVEV come from the germline V gene (reference sequence). The CDR3 DNA sequence: TGTGCCAGCTCGGGACGGGAGAACACCGGGGAGCTGTTTTTT. Protein sequence: CASSGRENTGELFF.

The chain has TRBV2 and TRBJ1-2; D ambiguous. This CDR3 contains 13 residues. The germline V and J ends were trimmed by 11 bases and 8 bases, with 21 bases remaining between them. The germline V gene has CDR1 SNHLY and CDR2 FYNNEI. The CDR3 bases are TGTGCCTTCCTCCCGGGCCCAGCAGAAGGCTACACCTTC. As protein: CAFLPGPAEGYTF.

V usage is TRBV5-4 and J usage is TRBJ2-3, with a weak D call TRBD1 (6 bases). The CDR3 loop spans 13 amino acids. Germline values: CDR1 SGHNT, CDR2 YYREEE (reference sequence). V was clipped by 4 bases and J by 6 bases, with 12 bases between them. The CDR3 sequence: CASSATGSDTQYF. In DNA, the CDR3 is TGTGCCAGCAGCGCGACAGGATCCGATACGCAGTATTTT. Full variable domain (rest looked up from reference TRBV5-4 and TRBJ2-3): ETGVTQSPTHLIKTRGQQVTLRCSSQSGHNTVSWYQQALGQGPQFIFQYYREEENGRGNFPPRFSGLQFPNYSSELNVNALELDDSALYLCASSATGSDTQYFGPGTRLTVL.